The T cell receptor beta chain under discussion was sequenced for a study of cytomegalovirus exposure and HLA in healthy donors. The study, taken as a whole, reports: Segments of the TCR beta V type were, in most cases, productive about 87% or about 30% of the time in an earlier analysis. V- and J-gene trimming in TCR beta was tied to a missense DCLRE1C variant by an analysis performed later.

The V and J ends lost 4 bases and 3 bases, in that order; junction bases with no gene match: 5. Germline CDR1 and CDR2: SGHNT and YYREEE (reference sequence). This CDR3 spans 16 amino acids. To note about this clone: The antigen is unknown.

The PCR employed 60 Vbeta primers together with 13 Jbeta primers. Sequenced by immunoSEQ multiplex PCR; TCRdb stores in-frame clones only, minus some. The sample records 120,000 to 150,000 clones, about 83% being singletons. This chain connects TRBV5-4 to TRBJ2-2, with 11 nucleotides matching TRBD2. The sample taken for sequencing was PBMCs. The sequence was obtained from a man aged 35 to 55 in good health and CMV-seropositive. The CDR3, as DNA: TGTGCCAGCAGCGAGAGACTAGCGGGATACACCGGGGAGCTGTTTTTT. The encoded protein is CASSERLAGYTGELFF.